The 32 T cell receptor beta chains below come from one sample, sequenced in a study of blood T cells in healthy people across ages. The use of a sample-barcoded 5' primer and a J-beta primer mix characterized a second PCR of roughly 7 to 12 cycles. From the 5' RACE reads, TCRdb called clonotypes with MiXCR, one entry per CDR3 protein. The sample records over 1,300,000 distinct CDR3 sequences, around 59% being singletons. The sample comprised blood. All receptors derive from a young man in good health.

This clonotype was counted only a few times. V is TRBV2 and J is TRBJ2-3; no firm D call. V gave up 2 bases and J gave up 0 bases, with 9 bases separating them. The CDR3 length is 15 residues. Germline V gene sequence: CDR1 SNHLY, CDR2 FYNNEI. CDR3 protein: CASSEWGSSTDTQYF. The CDR3 bases are TGTGCCAGCAGTGAATGGGGTTCGAGCACAGATACGCAGTATTTT.

This chain links TRBV6-1 with TRBJ2-1; 9 positions match TRBD1. The CDR3 loop spans 14 amino acids. V lost 6 bases, J lost 8 bases, and 8 bases stayed unmatched. Germline V gene sequence: CDR1 MNHNS, CDR2 SASEGT. The CDR3 here is CASRPTGGYDEQFF. The CDR3 DNA follows: TGTGCCAGCAGACCGACAGGGGGGTACGATGAGCAGTTCTTC.

V and J are TRBV4-1 and TRBJ2-2; D call uncertain. Germline values: CDR1 MGHRA, CDR2 YSYEKL. The CDR3 has 13 residues. Trimming took 7 bases from V and 5 from J, leaving 11 bases between them. Here the CDR3 DNA reads TGCGCCAGCACCCTTCAGCCGACCGGGGAGCTGTTTTTT. Protein product: CASTLQPTGELFF.

The rearrangement uses TRBV3-1 and TRBJ2-4, with TRBD1 matching over 7 bases. The J call may be in error: the DNA end matches TRBJ2-7 better. Germline V gene sequence: CDR1 LGHDT, CDR2 YNNKEL (reference sequence). The CDR3 contains 13 residues. The DNA of the CDR3 is TGTGCCACCGCCACAGGGGAATCCTACGAGCAGTACTTC. This translates into CATATGESYEQYF.

This clonotype has only one observation. The rearrangement links TRBV27 to TRBJ2-5; D gene ambiguous. This CDR3 has 14 residues. The germline V gene has CDR1 MNHEY and CDR2 SMNVEV (reference sequence). V was cut by 5 bases and J by 5 bases, with 15 bases left in between. In DNA form, the CDR3 reads TGTGCCAGCAGTCCCCTGGGCCTAGACGAGACCCAGTACTTC. This encodes CASSPLGLDETQYF.

The rearrangement joins TRBV9 to TRBJ2-3, with 9 bases identical to TRBD2. Germline CDR1 SGDLS, CDR2 YYNGEE. V was clipped by 6 bases and J by 0 bases; unmatched bases: 11. CDR3 size: 17 residues. The CDR3 DNA reads as TGTGCCAGCACCAACGGGCTAGCGGGACACAGCACAGATACGCAGTATTTT. The encoded protein is CASTNGLAGHSTDTQYF.

This clonotype has only a few counts. This rearrangement joins TRBV2 to TRBJ2-1; D gene uncertain. Per germline, CDR1 SNHLY and CDR2 FYNNEI. The ends were cut back, 8 bases at V and 6 bases at J, with 5 bases in the middle. The CDR3 has 10 amino acids. DNA for the CDR3: TGTGCCAGCGTTAGCAATGAGCAGTTCTTC. It codes for CASVSNEQFF.

This clonotype was counted a single time. This chain connects TRBV6-5 to TRBJ2-4, with D possibly called TRBD1 or TRBD2 (7 bases each). Per germline, CDR1 MNHEY and CDR2 SVGAGI. Trimming took off 4 bases at V and 13 bases at J, with 17 bases between the two ends. This CDR3 region has 13 residues. The chain's CDR3 is CASSLWGGTEQYF. The CDR3 bases are TGTGCCAGCAGTTTGTGGGGGGGGACAGAGCAGTACTTC.

V is TRBV7-8 and J is TRBJ1-5, with D possibly being TRBD1 (5 bases). This CDR3 spans 16 amino acids. Per germline, CDR1 SGHVS and CDR2 FQNEAQ. Trimming took off 1 base at V and 1 base at J, with 11 bases between the two ends. CDR3 in DNA: TGTGCCAGCAGCTTAGTGAATGGGGCCAGCAATCAGCCCCAGCATTTT. Amino acids: CASSLVNGASNQPQHF.

This rearrangement joins TRBV5-1 to TRBJ2-5; D remains unclear. The V and J ends lost 2 bases and 11 bases respectively, with 13 bases between them. CDR1 and CDR2 (germline): SGHRS, YFSETQ. The CDR3 is 12 residues long. CDR3 DNA sequence: TGCGCCAGCAGCTTAGGCGAAGGTCGGCAGTACTTC. Its protein product is CASSLGEGRQYF.

The chain links TRBV5-5 to TRBJ1-2, with D hard to call. From germline, CDR1 is SGHKS and CDR2 YYEKEE (reference sequence). The V end was cut by 0 bases, the J end by 3 bases, with 9 bases between. The CDR3 covers 14 residues. The CDR3 DNA reads as TGTGCCAGCAGCTTGGGGGGTGTCGACTATGGCTACACCTTC. Translated, it gives CASSLGGVDYGYTF.

For this clonotype: One end of the junction varies from germline; a read error may be responsible. The chain carries TRBV4-3 and TRBJ2-4; 10 bases fit TRBD1. The J call may be in error: the DNA end matches TRBJ2-7 better. Germline V lookup: CDR1 LGHNA, CDR2 YSLEER. This CDR3 is 16 amino acids long. CDR3 amino acids: CTSSQDLGQGVREQYF. CDR3 DNA sequence: TGCACCAGCAGCCAAGATCTCGGACAGGGGGTTCGCGAGCAGTACTTC.

The chain combines TRBV20-1 with TRBJ2-7; D is ambiguous. The J call may be faulty, since TRBJ2-5 better matches the DNA end. This CDR3 is 12 amino acids long. Germline V CDR1 and CDR2: DFQATT, SNEGSKA (reference sequence). CDR3 nucleotide sequence: TGCAGTGCTCGGCAGCCTAGGGAGACCCAGTACTTC. Its translation is CSARQPRETQYF.

This chain connects TRBV3-1 to TRBJ2-1, with D hard to call. V was trimmed by 3 bases and J by 9 bases, leaving 9 bases between them. Germline lookup yields CDR1 LGHDT and CDR2 YNNKEL (reference sequence). The CDR3 extends over 12 amino acids. The CDR3 loop is CASSHLDGEQFF. The CDR3 nucleotides are TGTGCCAGCAGCCACCTTGACGGTGAGCAGTTCTTC.

V and J are TRBV24-1 and TRBJ1-5; 9 bases align to TRBD1. The CDR3 has 15 residues. Germline CDR1 and CDR2: KGHDR and SFDVKD. Unmatched junction bases numbered 2, after V lost 4 bases and J lost 2 bases. CDR3 coding DNA: TGTGCCACCAGTGAGCGGACAGGGGGCAATCAGCCCCAGCATTTT. This encodes CATSERTGGNQPQHF.

This chain joins TRBV4-3 and TRBJ1-5; weak D call: TRBD1 (6 bases). Looked up from germline, CDR1 is LGHNA and CDR2 is YSLEER. The CDR3 sequence is 14 residues long. The ends were cut back, 1 base at V and 7 bases at J, with 11 bases in the middle. In DNA form, the CDR3 reads TGCGCCAGCAGCCAAGTTGGGGGGCGGCAGCCCCAGCATTTT. Translating it yields CASSQVGGRQPQHF.

This clonotype was recorded only once. CDR3 in DNA: TGTGCCAGCAGCTCCCTAGCGGGGCCATCCTACAATGAGCAGTTCTTC. Its translation: CASSSLAGPSYNEQFF. The V and J genes are TRBV7-2 and TRBJ2-1; 9 bases fit TRBD2. Trimming removed 4 bases from V and 1 base from J; junction bases left unmatched: 5. Germline V gene lookup returns CDR1 SGHTA and CDR2 FQGNSA. The CDR3 loop spans 16 amino acids.

The chain couples TRBV28 to TRBJ2-7; D call uncertain. This CDR3 contains 12 residues. CDR1 is MDHEN, CDR2 SYDVKM, per germline. Trimming removed 6 bases from V and 3 bases from J, with 9 bases in between. CDR3 loop: CASSGSYYEQYF. As DNA, the CDR3 is TGTGCCAGCAGCGGCAGCTACTACGAGCAGTACTTC.

The chain recombines TRBV7-9 with TRBJ2-2, with D unresolved. Germline V gene sequence: CDR1 SEHNR, CDR2 FQNEAQ (reference sequence). Between the trimmed V and J ends, which lost 6 bases and 1 base, there was a span of 15 bases. This CDR3 comprises 16 residues. In DNA form, the CDR3 reads TGTGCCAGCAGTCCTACAGTTGTGAGGAACACCGGGGAGCTGTTTTTT. It is translated as CASSPTVVRNTGELFF.

The chain has TRBV4-1 and TRBJ2-7; 10 bases match TRBD2. This CDR3 is 16 amino acids long. The germline CDR1 and CDR2 sequences are MGHRA and YSYEKL. Losses at the gene ends were 5 bases for V and 0 bases for J; bases not matched to a gene: 7. DNA for the CDR3: TGCGCCAGCAGCGGGACCCCTAGCGGGAGCTCCTACGAGCAGTACTTC. Its protein is CASSGTPSGSSYEQYF.

This clonotype has more than one count but fewer than ten. The V gene is TRBV6-2 or TRBV6-3, the J gene TRBJ2-5; D uncertain. CDR1 is MNHEY and CDR2 is SVGEGT in the germline V gene. This CDR3 comprises 11 residues. V gave up 8 bases and J gave up 1 base, with 5 bases separating them. CDR3 bases: TGTGCCAGCCCAGGCCAAGAGACCCAGTACTTC. It translates to CASPGQETQYF.

This chain joins TRBV20-1 and TRBJ2-5; 14 positions agree with TRBD2. Germline CDR1 is DFQATT and CDR2 is SNEGSKA (reference sequence). Trimming cost V 6 bases and J 2 bases; bases outside gene matches: 11. The CDR3 totals 17 residues. In DNA form, the CDR3 reads TGCAGTGCGCCCGGGACTAGCGGGAGAGGTTGGCAAGAGACCCAGTACTTC. Translated, it gives CSAPGTSGRGWQETQYF.

The chain combines TRBV5-1 with TRBJ2-4; possibly TRBD1 or TRBD2 for D (5 bases each). V lost 2 bases, J lost 13 bases, and 19 bases lay in between. From germline, CDR1 is SGHRS and CDR2 YFSETQ. This CDR3 contains 14 residues. The CDR3 DNA reads as TGCGCCAGCAGCTTAGACAGACCCGTGGAGGAGCAGTACTTC. This gives the protein CASSLDRPVEEQYF. The full variable domain, completed using reference TRBV5-1 and TRBJ2-4, is KAGVTQTPRYLIKTRGQQVTLSCSPISGHRSVSWYQQTPGQGLQFLFEYFSETQRNKGNFPGRFSGRQFSNSRSEMNVSTLELGDSALYLCASSLDRPVEEQYFGAGTRLSVL.

J is TRBJ2-4 and V is TRBV7-8; 7 bases are a match to TRBD1. Near its end, the DNA agrees better with TRBJ2-7, so the J call may be wrong. CDR1 and CDR2 (germline): SGHVS, FQNEAQ. This CDR3 contains 16 residues. This CDR3 is CASSHSRQGAGYEQYF. The CDR3 region has the DNA TGTGCCAGCAGCCACAGCCGACAGGGCGCGGGCTACGAGCAGTACTTC.

This chain joins TRBV28 and TRBJ2-5; D may be TRBD1 or TRBD2 (6 bases each). V was clipped by 2 bases and J by 2 bases, with 18 bases between them. This CDR3 comprises 17 residues. Germline CDR1 reads MDHEN; CDR2 reads SYDVKM. The DNA of the CDR3 is TGTGCCAGCAGTTTAGGAGTAGACAGGCGGGATCAAGAGACCCAGTACTTC. As protein: CASSLGVDRRDQETQYF.

To note about this clonotype: A read error may produce the germline difference seen at one junction end. The CDR3 region is CASTRLAGGTDTQYF. CDR3 coding DNA: TGTGCTAGCACCCGACTAGCGGGGGGCACAGATACGCAGTATTTT. The chain uses TRBV7-7 and TRBJ2-3, with 12 bases lining up with TRBD2. Germline loops: CDR1 SSHAT, CDR2 FNYEAQ (reference sequence). The CDR3 is 15 amino acids.

Only one count was recorded for this clonotype. V is TRBV4-1 and J is TRBJ2-2, with D perhaps TRBD2 (6 bases). This CDR3 contains 15 residues. The germline V and J ends were trimmed by 1 base and 6 bases, with 12 bases remaining between them. CDR1 is MGHRA and CDR2 is YSYEKL in the germline V gene. CDR3: CASSQGGLLAGELFF. The CDR3, as DNA: TGCGCCAGCAGCCAAGGAGGACTATTGGCCGGGGAGCTGTTTTTT.

J is TRBJ2-5 and V is TRBV27; D not resolved. The CDR3 spans 13 residues. V was trimmed by 2 bases and J by 11 bases, leaving 15 bases between them. The germline CDR1 and CDR2 sequences are MNHEY and SMNVEV (reference sequence). CDR3 nucleotides: TGTGCCAGCAGTTTAGTCCAGTGGAATGAGCAGTACTTC. Protein product: CASSLVQWNEQYF.

This clonotype was observed a few times. The V gene is TRBV9, the J gene TRBJ2-4, with 10 positions matching TRBD2. V was pared by 4 bases and J by 0 bases, with 16 bases of the junction left unmatched. This CDR3 is 20 amino acids long. Germline CDR1 reads SGDLS; CDR2 reads YYNGEE. The CDR3 reads CASSPSGRAIKVGAKNIQYF. The CDR3 DNA follows: TGTGCCAGCAGCCCAAGCGGGAGGGCCATAAAAGTAGGAGCCAAAAACATTCAGTACTTC.

This clonotype was observed a handful of times. The chain carries TRBV5-6 and TRBJ1-4; the D gene is possibly TRBD1 (6 bases). CDR1 is SGHDT, CDR2 YYEEEE, per germline. The V gene lost 0 bases and the J gene lost 6 bases, with 15 bases spanning the gap. The CDR3 has 16 residues. As DNA, the CDR3 is TGTGCCAGCAGCTTGGGGGCAACGGGGGCCCATGAAAAACTGTTTTTT. Translation: CASSLGATGAHEKLFF.

This clonotype was observed a handful of times. The chain couples TRBV27 to TRBJ2-7; 7 bases are a match to TRBD1. This CDR3 has 14 residues. Looked up from germline, CDR1 is MNHEY and CDR2 is SMNVEV (reference sequence). V lost 11 bases to trimming and J lost 0 bases; unmatched junction nucleotides: 10. The CDR3 sequence is CASRGRASSYEQYF. For the CDR3, the DNA is TGTGCCTCTAGGGGGCGGGCCAGCTCCTACGAGCAGTACTTC.

The J gene is TRBJ2-1, the V gene TRBV5-1; TRBD2 agrees at 9 bases. There are 15 residues in the CDR3. V lost 5 bases, J lost 4 bases, and 7 bases stayed unmatched. Germline lookup yields CDR1 SGHRS and CDR2 YFSETQ. For the CDR3, the DNA is TGCGCCAGCAGGGGGGGACTAGCCATTTACAATGAGCAGTTCTTC. Amino acids: CASRGGLAIYNEQFF.